These 6 T cell receptor beta chains came from one sample sequenced in a study of cytomegalovirus exposure and HLA in healthy donors. The PCR contained 60 Vbeta and 13 Jbeta primers. Using immunoSEQ multiplex PCR, the repertoire was profiled, and TCRdb retains in-frame clones only, with some absent. Its table records 120,000 to 150,000 clones. The sample was PBMCs. The receptors were sampled from a man aged 40-50 years in good health and CMV-seronegative.

Concerning this clone: At one boundary the junction diverges from the germline segment, which might be a read error. This rearrangement joins TRBV4-2 to TRBJ2-7; 7 nucleotides line up with TRBD2. Germline V gene sequence: CDR1 LGHNA, CDR2 YNFKEQ. The length of the CDR3 is 14 residues. CDR3 loop: CASSQAGRSYEQYF. Here the CDR3 DNA reads TGTGCCAGCAGTCAAGCGGGGAGATCCTACGAGCAGTACTTC.

This chain uses TRBV4-3 with TRBJ2-4; weak D call: TRBD1 (7 bases). Germline assignment: CDR1 LGHNA and CDR2 YSLEER. The CDR3 has 17 amino acids. Trimming pared 0 bases from V and 6 bases from J, leaving 18 bases between. This CDR3 reads CASSQDGEGARGNIQYF. CDR3 sequence (DNA): TGCGCCAGCAGCCAAGATGGCGAGGGGGCGCGGGGAAACATTCAGTACTTC.

The genes are TRBV2 and TRBJ1-1; no reliable D call. V dropped 2 bases and J dropped 8 bases, with 6 bases sitting between them. This CDR3 has 11 amino acids. In germline, CDR1 is SNHLY, CDR2 FYNNEI. This CDR3 is CASSEPREAFF. The CDR3 DNA sequence: TGTGCCAGCAGTGAACCCCGGGAAGCTTTCTTT.

V usage is TRBV28 and J usage is TRBJ1-2, with D tentatively TRBD1 (5 bases). Trimming pared 2 bases from V and 3 bases from J, leaving 16 bases between. Germline V gene data show CDR1 as MDHEN and CDR2 as SYDVKM. This CDR3 spans 16 amino acids. Here the CDR3 reads CASSLNAGGGYYGYTF. In DNA form, the CDR3 reads TGTGCCAGCAGTTTAAACGCCGGGGGGGGTTACTATGGCTACACCTTC.

V and J are TRBV5-1 and TRBJ2-3; 9 positions match TRBD2. The germline gives CDR1 SGHRS, CDR2 YFSETQ. With V trimmed by 0 bases and J by 4 bases, 3 bases remained unmatched. CDR3 length: 15 amino acids. The CDR3 region has the DNA TGCGCCAGCAGCTTGGGCGGGGGGGCCGCAGATACGCAGTATTTT. Its translation: CASSLGGGAADTQYF.

The chain joins TRBV27 to TRBJ2-5; D is uncertain. CDR3 length equals 16 residues. Deletions cut 2 bases from V and 7 bases from J, with 20 bases between. Looked up from germline, CDR1 is MNHEY and CDR2 is SMNVEV (reference sequence). The CDR3 region has the DNA TGTGCCAGCAGTTTACGGTCCAGCGCTTTAGGTGGGACCCAGTACTTC. Translating gives CASSLRSSALGGTQYF.